Listed here are 30 T cell receptor beta chains from one sample, sequenced in a study of shared clonotypes between healthy human individuals (dated by TCRdb to 2019 to 2021). Receptor libraries were prepared by the immunoSEQ multiplex PCR assay. TCRdb mirrors the immuneACCESS table, restricted to in-frame sequences. Some clones are absent from its copies; in checked studies, under half trace to an unresolved V gene, and the reason for the others is unknown. The sample table records some 1,400,000 clones; over 95% of these occur just once. The top ten constitute roughly 1.2% of the sample. The sequenced material came from naive CD4+ T cells sorted from blood. Sample cell subset or site, as interpreted from the label and publication: CD45RA+ positively selected. These receptor sequences come from a man aged 25 to 40 in good health.

This chain connects TRBV11-3 to TRBJ2-1; no reliable D call. V lost 0 bases, J lost 4 bases, and 7 bases lay in between. The CDR3 covers 14 residues. Germline loops: CDR1 SGHNT, CDR2 YENEEA. The CDR3, as DNA: TGTGCCAGCAGCTTAGATAGCAGGTACAATGAGCAGTTCTTC. It is translated as CASSLDSRYNEQFF.

V and J are TRBV5-8 and TRBJ2-1; tentatively, D is TRBD1 or TRBD2 (6 bases each). Trimming removed 3 bases from V and 5 bases from J, with 24 bases in between. This CDR3 spans 18 amino acids. Germline CDR1 SGHTS, CDR2 YDEGEE. CDR3 region: CASSSGSVVGGVHNEQFF. The CDR3 region has the DNA TGTGCCAGCAGCTCCGGCTCGGTTGTGGGGGGCGTCCACAATGAGCAGTTCTTC.

This clone appeared a single time. The chain joins TRBV7-2 to TRBJ2-1, with 11 positions matching TRBD2. This CDR3 region has 15 residues. From germline, CDR1 is SGHTA and CDR2 FQGNSA. The V segment lost 4 bases and the J segment 7 bases; nucleotides outside the gene matches: 6. The CDR3 sequence is CASSSYRLAGNEQFF. Here the CDR3 DNA reads TGTGCCAGCAGCTCTTACCGACTAGCGGGAAATGAGCAGTTCTTC. Full variable domain (remainder filled in from reference TRBV7-2 and TRBJ2-1): GAGVSQSPSNKVTEKGKDVELRCDPISGHTALYWYRQSLGQGLEFLIYFQGNSAPDKSGLPSDRFSAERTGGSVSTLTIQRTQQEDSAVYLCASSSYRLAGNEQFFGPGTRLTVL.

Only one count was recorded for this clone. The rearrangement joins TRBV20-1 to TRBJ2-5; D remains ambiguous. The CDR3 is made up of 11 amino acids. Germline CDR1 is DFQATT and CDR2 is SNEGSKA (reference sequence). V was shortened by 6 bases and J by 0 bases, with 5 bases between the two germline ends. The CDR3 reads CSANYQETQYF. The CDR3 nucleotides read TGCAGTGCCAACTACCAAGAGACCCAGTACTTC.

V gene TRBV28 combines with J gene TRBJ2-1; 15 nucleotides match TRBD2. This CDR3 comprises 16 residues. Germline CDR1 and CDR2: MDHEN and SYDVKM. J was trimmed by 6 bases and V by 7 bases; bases with no gene match: 7. CDR3 region: CASTGLAGGWGNEQFF. DNA for the CDR3: TGTGCCAGCACTGGACTAGCGGGAGGGTGGGGCAATGAGCAGTTCTTC.

This chain links TRBV2 with TRBJ2-3; TRBD1 might be the D (6 bases). The CDR3 length is 14 residues. The V end was cut by 5 bases, the J end by 4 bases, with 13 bases between. Germline CDR1 reads SNHLY; CDR2 reads FYNNEI. CDR3 in amino acids: CASSRRTVADTQYF. CDR3 nucleotide sequence: TGTGCCAGCAGTCGTCGGACAGTTGCAGATACGCAGTATTTT.

The J gene is TRBJ2-3, the V gene TRBV9; D is tentatively TRBD1 or TRBD2 (5 bases each). V shed 0 bases and J shed 5 bases, with 22 bases lying between them. CDR3 length: 18 residues. CDR1 and CDR2 (germline): SGDLS, YYNGEE. The CDR3 reads CASSVDPFRDPGKDTQYF. CDR3 coding DNA: TGTGCCAGCAGCGTAGACCCATTCCGGGACCCGGGAAAAGATACGCAGTATTTT.

The chain uses TRBV27 and TRBJ1-2; TRBD1 is a possible D gene (6 bases). The V and J ends lost 5 bases and 0 bases respectively, with 13 bases between them. The germline V gene encodes CDR1 MNHEY and CDR2 SMNVEV (reference sequence). This CDR3 has 15 amino acids. The CDR3 DNA sequence: TGTGCCAGCAGTACAACAGGGCTCACTAACTATGGCTACACCTTC. Protein sequence: CASSTTGLTNYGYTF.

As to this clone: The identical CDR3 is also encoded by other nucleotide sequences in the sample. The chain joins TRBV5-1 to TRBJ2-5; D is undetermined. This CDR3 region has 13 residues. The germline V and J ends were trimmed by 0 bases and 2 bases, with 5 bases remaining between them. CDR1 is SGHRS, CDR2 YFSETQ, per germline. CDR3 region: CASSLGVQETQYF. Written as DNA, the CDR3 is TGCGCCAGCAGCTTGGGCGTACAAGAGACCCAGTACTTC.

This chain joins TRBV28 and TRBJ2-3, with TRBD2 identical over 8 bases. V dropped 9 bases and J dropped 2; count of bases not matched to a gene: 4. CDR3 size: 13 residues. Germline V lookup: CDR1 MDHEN, CDR2 SYDVKM. CDR3 nucleotide sequence: TGTGCCAGTCGGGAGGGTAACACAGATACGCAGTATTTT. It yields the protein CASREGNTDTQYF.

The chain links TRBV6-6 to TRBJ2-3, with a tentative D call TRBD2 (5 bases). The CDR3 totals 14 residues. The V gene's germline CDR1 is MNHNY and CDR2 SVGAGI (reference sequence). The V end was cut by 2 bases, the J end by 6 bases, with 12 bases between. The CDR3 nucleotides read TGTGCCAGCAGTTACGCGGACTCGACGGATACGCAGTATTTT. Protein product: CASSYADSTDTQYF.

This clone was found a few times. V and J are TRBV9 and TRBJ2-7; 8 nucleotides align to TRBD1. Germline trimming cut 1 base from V and 3 bases from J; bases unmatched to any gene: 3. Germline V CDR1 and CDR2: SGDLS, YYNGEE. The CDR3 runs 14 residues. The CDR3, as DNA: TGTGCCAGCAGCGTATGGACAGGGTTCTACGAGCAGTACTTC. Protein product: CASSVWTGFYEQYF.

The V call is TRBV9, the J call TRBJ2-3, with TRBD1 matching 8 bases. The germline gives CDR1 SGDLS, CDR2 YYNGEE. Trimming removed 0 bases from V and 1 base from J; junction bases left unmatched: 10. CDR3 length: 18 amino acids. CDR3 bases: TGTGCCAGCAGCGTAGGTCCGTTGGGACAGGTCCGCACAGATACGCAGTATTTT. Protein: CASSVGPLGQVRTDTQYF.

The chain recombines TRBV20-1 with TRBJ1-4; no definite D call. V lost 6 bases to trimming and J lost 7 bases, with 9 bases between them. The CDR3 is 11 residues long. Germline CDR1 is DFQATT and CDR2 is SNEGSKA (reference sequence). DNA of the CDR3: TGCAGTGCGCCAGTCCCTGAAAAACTGTTTTTT. Protein: CSAPVPEKLFF.

The chain employs TRBV19 and TRBJ2-7; 7 bases map to TRBD1. The V gene end was trimmed by 5 bases and the J gene end by 0 bases; junction bases not matched to a gene: 10. The CDR3 length is 16 residues. Looked up from germline, CDR1 is LNHDA and CDR2 is SQIVND (reference sequence). The CDR3: CASSVTGALSSYEQYF. The CDR3 region has the DNA TGTGCCAGTAGTGTCACAGGGGCCCTTAGCTCCTACGAGCAGTACTTC.

The table lists this clone with a count of one. This chain connects TRBV5-1 to TRBJ2-5, with 7 bases matching TRBD2. Germline V CDR1 and CDR2: SGHRS, YFSETQ. The J segment lost 5 bases and the V segment lost 1 base, leaving 5 bases of the junction unmatched. The CDR3 runs to 14 residues. The CDR3 DNA sequence: TGCGCCAGCAGCTTGCAGACTAGCCTTGAGACCCAGTACTTC. Protein sequence: CASSLQTSLETQYF.

The chain's CDR3 is CASSLVTGVGTGELFF. The CDR3 region has the DNA TGTGCCAGCTCACTCGTGACGGGAGTGGGCACCGGGGAGCTGTTTTTT. This rearrangement joins TRBV18 to TRBJ2-2; possibly TRBD2 for D (6 bases). Germline assignment: CDR1 KGHSH and CDR2 LQKENI. V lost 4 bases, J lost 4 bases, and 16 bases lay in between. The length of the CDR3 is 16 residues.

The DNA for the CDR3 is TGTGCCAGCAGTTACTCGCAGAGGAATGAAAAACTGTTTTTT. Translated: CASSYSQRNEKLFF. The chain couples TRBV6-5 to TRBJ1-4; D is ambiguous. CDR3 length: 14 residues. CDR1 is MNHEY, CDR2 SVGAGI, per germline. Trimming took off 0 bases at V and 5 bases at J, with 7 bases between the two ends.

The chain has TRBV28 and TRBJ2-1, with TRBD2 matching 11 bases. The germline CDR1 and CDR2 sequences are MDHEN and SYDVKM. After removal of 6 bases from V and 0 bases from J, the junction contained 19 bases not matched to a gene. This CDR3 spans 21 amino acids. The CDR3 loop reads CASSTSGGQNLAGGSYNEQFF. The CDR3 DNA reads as TGTGCCAGCAGCACATCCGGAGGACAGAACCTAGCGGGGGGCTCCTACAATGAGCAGTTCTTC. The full variable domain, rest sourced from reference TRBV28 and TRBJ2-1, is DVKVTQSSRYLVKRTGEKVFLECVQDMDHENMFWYRQDPGLGLRLIYFSYDVKMKEKGDIPEGYSVSREKKERFSLILESASTNQTSMYLCASSTSGGQNLAGGSYNEQFFGPGTRLTVL.

The chain carries TRBV5-4 and TRBJ2-3; TRBD2 agrees at 12 bases. The CDR3 length is 19 residues. The trim removed 4 bases at V and 0 bases at J, leaving 12 bases unmatched. Germline lookup yields CDR1 SGHNT and CDR2 YYREEE (reference sequence). The CDR3 sequence is CASSPMTSGSLTSTDTQYF. The DNA of the CDR3 is TGTGCCAGCAGCCCAATGACTAGCGGGAGTCTTACTAGCACAGATACGCAGTATTTT.

This rearrangement joins TRBV28 to TRBJ1-4; 9 bases map to TRBD1. The germline V gene has CDR1 MDHEN and CDR2 SYDVKM. The length of the CDR3 is 13 residues. With V trimmed by 8 bases and J by 8 bases, 6 bases remained unmatched. The CDR3 region is CASRDRVLEKLFF. The CDR3 DNA follows: TGTGCCAGCCGGGACAGGGTCTTGGAAAAACTGTTTTTT.

This chain uses TRBV5-1 with TRBJ2-7; either TRBD1 or TRBD2 may fit D (5 bases each). The germline gives CDR1 SGHRS, CDR2 YFSETQ. Trimming cost V 4 bases and J 4 bases, with 15 bases left between them. The CDR3 has 14 residues. The CDR3 sequence: CASSPKGDGYEQYF. The DNA of the CDR3 is TGCGCCAGCAGCCCCAAAGGGGACGGGTACGAGCAGTACTTC.

This chain uses TRBV18 with TRBJ1-2; TRBD1 agrees at 7 bases. The ends lost 3 bases at V and 7 bases at J; junction bases unmatched: 11. Germline V gives CDR1 KGHSH, CDR2 LQKENI. The CDR3 covers 15 residues. CDR3 nucleotides: TGTGCCAGCTCACCGGTCCCTGGGGACAGCCCTGGCTACACCTTC. Its protein is CASSPVPGDSPGYTF.

The rearrangement uses TRBV5-1 and TRBJ2-5, with a tentative D call TRBD1 (5 bases). V was clipped by 2 bases and J by 1 base, with 12 bases between them. The germline V gene encodes CDR1 SGHRS and CDR2 YFSETQ. The CDR3 is 15 residues long. The CDR3 nucleotides read TGCGCCAGCAGCTTTGGGGCCGTGGCCCAAGAGACCCAGTACTTC. The encoded protein is CASSFGAVAQETQYF.

The genes are TRBV18 and TRBJ1-1, with a possible D match to TRBD1 (5 bases). From germline, CDR1 is KGHSH and CDR2 LQKENI. CDR3 length: 14 residues. V lost 2 bases and J 0 bases, leaving 7 bases between the germline ends. The CDR3, as DNA: TGTGCCAGCTCACCAGACAGCATGAACACTGAAGCTTTCTTT. Translated, it gives CASSPDSMNTEAFF.

The V gene is TRBV5-6, the J gene TRBJ2-7, with D perhaps assigned TRBD1 or TRBD2 (5 bases each). V gave up 4 bases and J gave up 7 bases, with 21 bases separating them. Germline CDR1 and CDR2: SGHDT and YYEEEE. The CDR3 length is 15 residues. CDR3 DNA: TGTGCCAGCAGCCCACCCTGGGACCCGCTGGGTGAGCAGTACTTC. It encodes CASSPPWDPLGEQYF.

This sequence joins TRBV5-6 and TRBJ2-5; no clear D. Germline CDR1 reads SGHDT; CDR2 reads YYEEEE. V was cut by 1 base and J by 4 bases, with 5 bases left in between. The CDR3 length is 12 residues. The CDR3 loop is CASSLSGETQYF. CDR3 bases: TGTGCCAGCAGCTTGTCCGGAGAGACCCAGTACTTC.

The rearrangement uses TRBV11-2 and TRBJ2-7; D not resolved. CDR1 is SGHAT, CDR2 FQNNGV, per germline. With 3 bases removed from V and 4 bases from J, the gap between germline ends came to 10 bases. This CDR3 comprises 13 residues. CDR3 coding DNA: TGTGCCAGCAGCTTGGACCAGAGTTACGAGCAGTACTTC. This codes for CASSLDQSYEQYF.

A note on this clone: The same CDR3 also results from other DNA sequences found in this sample. This chain connects TRBV28 to TRBJ2-7; D gene ambiguous. CDR3 length equals 14 residues. CDR1 is MDHEN, CDR2 SYDVKM, per germline. V was pared by 5 bases and J by 2 bases, with 13 bases between. Here the CDR3 reads CASSTPGSTYEQYF. The CDR3 DNA is TGTGCCAGCAGTACCCCCGGGTCGACCTACGAGCAGTACTTC.

The rearrangement links TRBV7-2 to TRBJ1-5, with D uncertain. Trimming left V 1 base short and J 8 bases short, with 15 bases between. CDR3 length: 15 residues. Germline loops: CDR1 SGHTA, CDR2 FQGNSA. The CDR3 DNA sequence: TGTGCCAGCAGCTTAGAACCTGGAGGAGGGAAGCCCCAGCATTTT. This translates into CASSLEPGGGKPQHF.